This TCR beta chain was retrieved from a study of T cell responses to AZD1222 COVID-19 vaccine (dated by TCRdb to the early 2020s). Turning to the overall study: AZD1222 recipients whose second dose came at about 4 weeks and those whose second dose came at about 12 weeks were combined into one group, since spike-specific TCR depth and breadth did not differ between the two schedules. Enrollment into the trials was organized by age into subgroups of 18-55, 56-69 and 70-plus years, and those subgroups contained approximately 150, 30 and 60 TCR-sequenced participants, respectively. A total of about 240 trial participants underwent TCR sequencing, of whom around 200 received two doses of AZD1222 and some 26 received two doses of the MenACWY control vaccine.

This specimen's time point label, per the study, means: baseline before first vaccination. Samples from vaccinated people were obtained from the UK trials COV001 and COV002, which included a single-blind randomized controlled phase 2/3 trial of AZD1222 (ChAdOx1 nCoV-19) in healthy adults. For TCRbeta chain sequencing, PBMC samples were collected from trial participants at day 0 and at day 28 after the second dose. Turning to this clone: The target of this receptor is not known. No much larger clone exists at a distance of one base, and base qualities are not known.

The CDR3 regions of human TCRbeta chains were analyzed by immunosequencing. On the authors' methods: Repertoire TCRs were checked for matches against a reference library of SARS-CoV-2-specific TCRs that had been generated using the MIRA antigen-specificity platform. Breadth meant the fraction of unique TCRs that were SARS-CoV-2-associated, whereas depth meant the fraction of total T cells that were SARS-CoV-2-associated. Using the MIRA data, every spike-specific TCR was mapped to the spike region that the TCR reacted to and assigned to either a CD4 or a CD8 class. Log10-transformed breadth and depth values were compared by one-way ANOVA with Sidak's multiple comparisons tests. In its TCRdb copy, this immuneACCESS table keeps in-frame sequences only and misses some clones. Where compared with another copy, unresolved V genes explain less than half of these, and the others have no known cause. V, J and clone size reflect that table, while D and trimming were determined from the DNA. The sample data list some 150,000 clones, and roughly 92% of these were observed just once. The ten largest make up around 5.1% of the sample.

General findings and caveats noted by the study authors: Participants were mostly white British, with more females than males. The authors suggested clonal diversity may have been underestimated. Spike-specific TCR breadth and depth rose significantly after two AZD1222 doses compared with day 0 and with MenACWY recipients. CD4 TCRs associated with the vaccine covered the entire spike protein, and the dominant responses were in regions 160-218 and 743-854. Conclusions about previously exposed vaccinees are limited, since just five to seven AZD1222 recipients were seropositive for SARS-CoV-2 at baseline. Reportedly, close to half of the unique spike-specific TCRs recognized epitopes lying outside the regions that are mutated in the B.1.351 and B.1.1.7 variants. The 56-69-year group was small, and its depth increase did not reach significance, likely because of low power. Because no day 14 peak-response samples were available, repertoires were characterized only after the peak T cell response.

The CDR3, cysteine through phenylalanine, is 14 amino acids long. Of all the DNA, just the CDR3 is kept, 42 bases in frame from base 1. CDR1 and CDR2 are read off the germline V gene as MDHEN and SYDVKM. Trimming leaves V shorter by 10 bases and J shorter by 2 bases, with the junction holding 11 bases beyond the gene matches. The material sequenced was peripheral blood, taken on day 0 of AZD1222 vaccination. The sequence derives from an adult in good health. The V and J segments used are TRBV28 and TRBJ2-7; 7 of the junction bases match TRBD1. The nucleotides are TGTGCCACCACCCGAGGTGGGACAGCCTACGAGCAGTACTTC. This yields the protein CATTRGGTAYEQYF.